The clone carrying this T cell receptor (beta chain) was found once. The antigen is not known. The data were obtained in a study of siplizumab effects on memory and regulatory T cells. CDR1 is GTSNPN and CDR2 is SVGIG in the germline V gene (reference sequence). Trimming cost V 1 base and J 8 bases; bases outside gene matches: 9. The CDR3 extends over 15 amino acids. The repertoire was sequenced with immunoSEQ multiplex PCR; TCRdb's copy has only in-frame clones and lacks some. The table includes 90,000 to 110,000 clones, about 91% detected once. General observations from the study: Naive T cell populations appeared to exhibit greater diversity than memory cells and appeared to be major alloresponse contributors. Confirmatory evidence of suppressive function in proliferating siplizumab-culture Tregs was not obtained.

The chain employs TRBV30 and TRBJ1-5; TRBD1 matches at 9 bases. Specimen: Tregs sorted from blood. The sequence derives from a human donor in good health. The DNA for the CDR3 is TGTGCCTGGAGTGCGGGACAGGGCCCCTGGAAGCCCCAGCATTTT. This encodes CAWSAGQGPWKPQHF.